This entry features one T cell receptor beta chain sequence. As yet, its antigen is unknown. The data derive from a study of CD8+ T cells in alopecia areata. Overall study context: Each of the treated patients was given oral tofacitinib, 5 to 10 mg twice daily, for moderate-to-severe alopecia areata. Study-wide points: Uncertainty remains about how baseline CD8+ expansion links to response, with one nonresponder. A large proportion of expanded lesional clones were detected persisting in scalp and blood during tofacitinib. Clonality in lesional scalp, especially alopecia totalis/universalis, exceeded that of normal scalp.

Noted treatment: oral pan-JAK inhibitor, 5-10 mg twice daily. Once RNA had been extracted, it was reverse transcribed into cDNA to act as the sequencing template. Libraries were prepared by immunoSEQ multiplex PCR; TCRdb keeps only in-frame clonotypes and omits some of them. The table shows approximately 100,000 clones, with 50% to 60% occurring only once. This receptor was obtained from a human donor with alopecia areata. The sample in question was CD8+ T cells sorted from blood, obtained at approximately week 60, from a patient treated with tofacitinib.

The CDR3 loop reads CAWGKDSLEAFF. CDR3 in DNA: TGTGCCTGGGGGAAGGACAGCCTTGAAGCTTTCTTT. The chain combines TRBV30 with TRBJ1-1, with D possibly being TRBD1 (6 bases). Looked up from germline, CDR1 is GTSNPN and CDR2 is SVGIG (reference sequence). V lost 5 bases and J lost 7, with 14 bases in between. This CDR3 contains 12 residues.